The clone carrying this T cell receptor (beta chain) was recorded a few times. The antigen is not known. The data originate from a study of T cell repertoires in cytomegalovirus infection. TCRdb redid the calling of the reads with MiXCR, one entry per CDR3 protein. This table holds roughly 100,000 distinct CDR3 sequences, under 50% found once. V was clipped by 6 bases and J by 0 bases, with 14 bases between them. There are 15 residues in the CDR3. The V gene's germline CDR1 is LNHDA and CDR2 SQIVND (reference sequence). J is TRBJ1-2 and V is TRBV19, with D possibly TRBD1 on 6 matching bases. This receptor was obtained from a human donor in good health (CMV status not recorded). Some clones in this sample may be carry-over from other donors' samples. The sequencing here drew on CD8+ T cells from cultured PBMCs, taken from culture after CMV antigen stimulation. CDR3 amino acids: CASSDYRVANYGYTF. CDR3 DNA sequence: TGTGCCAGTAGCGATTACAGGGTAGCTAACTATGGCTACACCTTC.